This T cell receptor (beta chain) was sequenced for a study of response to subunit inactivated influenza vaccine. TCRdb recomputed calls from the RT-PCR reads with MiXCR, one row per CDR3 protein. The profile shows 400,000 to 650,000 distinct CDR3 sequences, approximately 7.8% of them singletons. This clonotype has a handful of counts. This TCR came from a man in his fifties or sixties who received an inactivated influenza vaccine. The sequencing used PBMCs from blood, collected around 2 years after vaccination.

The CDR3 nucleotides read TGCAGTGCTAGAGCGAGGGAATTCAATGAGCAGTTCTTC. Translation gives CSARAREFNEQFF. The rearrangement links TRBV20-1 to TRBJ2-1; a possible D gene is TRBD2 (5 bases). The V end lost 1 base, the J end lost 6 bases, and 10 bases lay between the germline ends. Germline V gene lookup returns CDR1 DFQATT and CDR2 SNEGSKA (reference sequence). The CDR3 is 13 residues long.